This T cell receptor (beta chain) is from a study of Ad26.COV2.S vaccination and SARS-CoV-2 variants. This CDR3 spans 13 amino acids. Germline-derived CDR1 and CDR2 are LNHNV and YYDKDF (reference sequence). V was trimmed by 3 bases and J by 4 bases, leaving 10 bases between them. The study's findings and limits: Responses of T cells in total may have been underestimated by the TCR breadth and depth analyses. Substantial breadth was reportedly displayed by spike-specific CD8+ and CD4+ T cell responses after vaccination. Vaccine recipients showed a spike-specific TCR breadth that was higher than in placebo recipients. Across vaccine and placebo recipients, the breadth of non-spike TCRs was similar.

Sequenced by immunoSEQ multiplex PCR; TCRdb stores in-frame clones only, minus some. The table shows some 180,000 clones, with 70% to 90% occurring only once. Points on this clone: Its target is unknown.

Sequences were derived from peripheral blood, sampled after recovery from COVID-19. The receptor was derived from a human donor who had recovered from COVID-19. This chain connects TRBV15 to TRBJ2-7, with D possibly matching TRBD2 (6 bases). CDR3 sequence: CATSRGEEYEQYF. The CDR3 coding sequence is TGTGCCACCAGCAGGGGGGAGGAGTACGAGCAGTACTTC.